These 19 T cell receptor beta chains were sequenced from one sample in a study of blood T cells in healthy people across ages. A second 7 to 11 cycle PCR used barcoded and J-beta primers. TCRdb re-derived calls from the 5' RACE reads in MiXCR, one entry per CDR3 protein. The sample gives hundreds of thousands of distinct CDR3 sequences, about half of which show up once; 15% to 20% is in the top ten. The sequencing input was blood. The receptors were gathered from a man older than 75 in good health.

The V and J genes are TRBV7-2 and TRBJ2-3, with TRBD1 as a possible D gene (6 bases). The CDR3 is 15 amino acids. Looked up from germline, CDR1 is SGHTA and CDR2 is FQGNSA. With 5 bases removed from V and 3 bases from J, the gap between germline ends came to 15 bases. CDR3 residues: CASSHGTLRTDTQYF. Here the CDR3 DNA reads TGTGCCAGCAGCCACGGGACACTAAGGACAGATACGCAGTATTTT.

The chain joins TRBV7-2 to TRBJ2-1; TRBD2 matches at 10 bases. In germline, CDR1 is SGHTA, CDR2 FQGNSA. With V trimmed by 4 bases and J by 8 bases, 8 bases remained unmatched. The CDR3 is made up of 15 amino acids. The CDR3 protein is CASSSSGTSVHEQFF. CDR3 DNA: TGTGCCAGCAGCTCATCCGGGACTAGCGTCCATGAGCAGTTCTTC.

The V gene is TRBV5-6, the J gene TRBJ1-2; D unresolved. The CDR3 covers 16 residues. The ends were cut back, 5 bases at V and 8 bases at J, with 25 bases in the middle. Germline CDR1 and CDR2: SGHDT and YYEEEE. The CDR3 nucleotides read TGTGCCAGCAGAAATTACATCGTAACAGACCAACGGGGCTACACCTTC. As protein: CASRNYIVTDQRGYTF.

The gene calls are TRBV7-9 and TRBJ2-7, with a weak D call TRBD1 (6 bases). This CDR3 is built from 15 residues. CDR1 and CDR2 from the germline V gene are SEHNR and FQNEAQ (reference sequence). V lost 4 bases and J 7 bases, leaving 20 bases between the germline ends. The CDR3 sequence: CASSSLPPRDNEQYF. For the CDR3, the DNA is TGTGCCAGCAGCTCTCTCCCTCCTCGGGACAATGAGCAGTACTTC.

This chain connects TRBV21-1 to TRBJ2-3; the table's D call of TRBD2 was not tested on the DNA. TRBV21-1 is recorded as a pseudogene. CDR3 length equals 17 residues. The CDR3 sequence is CASTKRAGRISTDTQYF. Here the CDR3 DNA reads TGTGCCAGCACCAAAAGGGCGGGCCGGATTAGCACAGATACGCAGTATTTT.

This clonotype was counted between two and nine times. The gene calls are TRBV12-3 or TRBV12-4 and TRBJ2-1; D tentatively reads TRBD1 or TRBD2 (5 bases each). There are 16 residues in the CDR3. The V and J ends lost 6 bases and 0 bases respectively, with 15 bases between them. CDR3 nucleotide sequence: TGTGCCAGCAGCCTAGGGGAGCGGAGCTCCTACAATGAGCAGTTCTTC. Encoded protein: CASSLGERSSYNEQFF.

This clonotype showed up just a few times. A clone one base away is much larger, so this may be a read error. The chain combines TRBV5-1 with TRBJ2-7; no reliable D call. Germline loops: CDR1 SGHRS, CDR2 YFSETQ. V shed 4 bases and J shed 7 bases, with 15 bases lying between them. The CDR3 runs to 13 residues. Here the CDR3 DNA reads TGCGCCAGCAGCCAACGACCCGGCAATGAGCAGTACTTC. Translation: CASSQRPGNEQYF.

This clonotype showed up just a few times. The V and J genes are TRBV9 and TRBJ1-4; no clear D. The CDR3 covers 15 residues. Trimming removed 3 bases from V and 4 bases from J, with 13 bases in between. Germline loops: CDR1 SGDLS, CDR2 YYNGEE. This CDR3 is CASSAPGQDNEKLFF. The CDR3 DNA sequence: TGTGCCAGCAGCGCCCCGGGTCAGGATAATGAAAAACTGTTTTTT.

As DNA, the CDR3 is TGTGCCAGCAGCGTCGGACTAGCGACGGCCTACGAGCAGTACTTC. This encodes CASSVGLATAYEQYF. This chain links TRBV5-8 with TRBJ2-7; 9 positions match TRBD2. CDR3 length equals 15 residues. The V gene's germline CDR1 is SGHTS and CDR2 YDEGEE. V shed 4 bases, J shed 2 bases, and the junction held 7 bases outside the gene matches.

The CDR3 bases are TGTGCCAGCAGTTCAGCGGGCCAAGAGACCCAGTACTTC. This encodes CASSSAGQETQYF. The chain employs TRBV7-2 and TRBJ2-5; possible D gene TRBD2, 6 bases. The germline V gene has CDR1 SGHTA and CDR2 FQGNSA. The CDR3 sequence is 13 residues long. V was pared by 6 bases and J by 1 base, with 9 bases between.

This chain joins TRBV20-1 and TRBJ2-7; perhaps TRBD1 as D (5 bases). CDR1 is DFQATT and CDR2 is SNEGSKA in the germline V gene (reference sequence). There are 11 residues in the CDR3. Trimming stripped 5 bases from V and 6 bases from J, with 11 bases between. CDR3 DNA: TGCAGTGCTTCAAATAGGGGCGAGCAGTACTTC. Translated, it gives CSASNRGEQYF.

The chain employs TRBV6-2 or TRBV6-3 and TRBJ2-6, with 7 bases matching TRBD1. The CDR3 loop spans 19 amino acids. Germline CDR1 and CDR2: MNHEY and SVGEGT. The V gene end was trimmed by 5 bases and the J gene end by 0 bases; junction bases not matched to a gene: 13. This CDR3 reads CASSPNYEGQFSGANVLTF. In nucleotides, the CDR3 is TGTGCCAGCAGTCCCAACTACGAGGGACAGTTCTCTGGGGCCAACGTCCTGACTTTC.

V usage is TRBV5-1 and J usage is TRBJ2-1; 10 bases map to TRBD2. CDR1 is SGHRS and CDR2 is YFSETQ in the germline V gene. The CDR3 runs to 15 residues. Trimming removed 2 bases from V and 10 bases from J; junction bases left unmatched: 9. The CDR3 DNA sequence: TGCGCCAGCAGCTTACTAGCGGGACCCTTGGGGGAGCAGTTCTTC. As protein: CASSLLAGPLGEQFF.

This chain uses TRBV4-2 with TRBJ2-7, with 14 bases matching TRBD2. V shed 4 bases, J shed 2 bases, and the junction held 16 bases outside the gene matches. This CDR3 is built from 20 residues. CDR1 and CDR2 from the germline V gene are LGHNA and YNFKEQ. The CDR3 sequence: CASSRTEWAGLAGVAYEQYF. The DNA for the CDR3 is TGTGCCAGCAGCCGGACCGAATGGGCGGGACTAGCGGGAGTCGCCTACGAGCAGTACTTC.

V and J are TRBV25-1 and TRBJ2-4; the D gene could be TRBD1 or TRBD2 (5 bases each). Germline CDR1 MGHDK, CDR2 SYGVNS. The CDR3 has 13 residues. Trimming removed 5 bases at V and 13 bases at J, with 18 bases between. The CDR3 region is CASSYEVLGEQYF. CDR3 DNA sequence: TGTGCCAGCAGTTACGAGGTTTTGGGGGAGCAGTACTTC.

This chain uses TRBV7-2 with TRBJ2-5, with 13 nucleotides matching TRBD2. The trim removed 5 bases at V and 11 bases at J, leaving 14 bases unmatched. Germline V gene lookup returns CDR1 SGHTA and CDR2 FQGNSA. This CDR3 contains 16 residues. In DNA form, the CDR3 reads TGTGCCAGCAGCGCTACTAGCGGGAGGGCCACGAGCTTGCAGTACTTC. It translates to CASSATSGRATSLQYF.

This clonotype was seen only a few times. The chain couples TRBV7-3 to TRBJ2-1, with TRBD2 identical over 10 bases. CDR3 length equals 16 residues. V was pared by 5 bases and J by 7 bases, with 11 bases of the junction left unmatched. CDR1 is SGHTA, CDR2 FQGTGA, per germline. Written as DNA, the CDR3 is TGTGCCAGCAGCCCTGATAGCGGGAGGAGGTGGAATGAGCAGTTCTTC. Translated: CASSPDSGRRWNEQFF.

A single count supports this clonotype. This chain links TRBV28 with TRBJ1-4; no firm D call. CDR3 size: 13 residues. Trimming removed 5 bases from V and 5 bases from J, with 9 bases in between. The germline CDR1 and CDR2 sequences are MDHEN and SYDVKM. This CDR3 is CASSRVENEKLFF. For the CDR3, the DNA is TGTGCCAGCAGTCGAGTTGAGAATGAAAAACTGTTTTTT.

V usage is TRBV2 and J usage is TRBJ2-7, with TRBD1 as a possible D gene (7 bases). Gene TRBJ2-5 matches the end of the DNA better, so the J call may be wrong. The CDR3 loop spans 14 amino acids. Germline V gene lookup returns CDR1 SNHLY and CDR2 FYNNEI. The CDR3 protein is CASSFRRGRETQYF. The CDR3 DNA reads as TGTGCCAGCAGTTTTCGGAGGGGGCGAGAGACCCAGTACTTC.